This passage covers 26 T cell receptor beta chains from one sample sequenced in a study of Graves' ophthalmopathy and Graves' hyperthyroidism. CDR3 regions of TCR beta were amplified from RNA transcripts. The first round was an RT-PCR with HTBI primers, and the second round was a multiplex PCR. TCRdb analysed the multiplex PCR reads with MiXCR anew, one entry per CDR3 protein. Of some 400,000 distinct CDR3 sequences in the sample, about 16% were seen once. Sequenced: peripheral blood. The origin of the receptors is a woman between 18 and 30 years old with Graves' ophthalmopathy.

This chain joins TRBV6-5 and TRBJ1-3; D not resolved. Trimming cost V 0 bases and J 3 bases, with 6 bases left between them. The CDR3 loop spans 14 amino acids. In germline, CDR1 is MNHEY, CDR2 SVGAGI. The CDR3 region is CASSYSSGGNTIYF. The CDR3 coding sequence is TGTGCCAGCAGTTACTCGAGTGGTGGAAACACCATATATTTT.

The chain links TRBV6-2 or TRBV6-3 to TRBJ2-7; TRBD2 matches at 10 bases. The CDR3 is 14 residues long. V dropped 7 bases and J dropped 5; count of bases not matched to a gene: 8. The germline CDR1 and CDR2 sequences are MNHEY and SVGEGT. The CDR3, as DNA: TGTGCCAGCAACCTACTAGCGGGAAGGGACGAGCAGTACTTC. It yields the protein CASNLLAGRDEQYF.

At least ten counts were recorded for this clonotype. The chain has TRBV6-5 and TRBJ2-7; the match to TRBD1 covers 7 bases. With 6 bases clipped from V and 6 bases from J, the junction kept 8 bases outside the gene matches. The CDR3 is 13 amino acids. Germline V CDR1 and CDR2: MNHEY, SVGAGI. The DNA of the CDR3 is TGTGCCAGCAGAGCCTACAGGGGTAGCGAGCAGTACTTC. Amino acid sequence: CASRAYRGSEQYF.

The sample holds many counts of this clonotype. The V gene is TRBV28, the J gene TRBJ2-4; tentatively, D is TRBD2 (6 bases). CDR3 size: 16 residues. Deletions cut 4 bases from V and 0 bases from J, with 13 bases between. CDR1 is MDHEN and CDR2 is SYDVKM in the germline V gene. DNA of the CDR3: TGTGCCAGCAGTTCCGGGGGATCTTTAGCCAAAAACATTCAGTACTTC. Its protein is CASSSGGSLAKNIQYF.

The table lists this clonotype with many counts. The rearrangement links TRBV25-1 to TRBJ1-1; no clear D gene. Germline V lookup: CDR1 MGHDK, CDR2 SYGVNS. The V end lost 3 bases, the J end lost 1 base, and 12 bases lay between the germline ends. The CDR3 is made up of 15 amino acids. CDR3 region: CASSDSRGSNTEAFF. For the CDR3, the DNA is TGTGCCAGCAGTGACTCCCGTGGTTCGAACACTGAAGCTTTCTTT.

This clonotype showed up many times. The rearrangement joins TRBV6-2 or TRBV6-3 to TRBJ2-3, with D possibly being TRBD1 or TRBD2 (5 bases each). Between the trimmed V and J ends, which lost 2 bases and 3 bases, there was a span of 9 bases. CDR3 length: 14 residues. Germline CDR1 and CDR2: MNHEY and SVGEGT. The CDR3 here is CASSYGWGTDTQYF. The CDR3 nucleotides read TGTGCCAGCAGTTACGGTTGGGGGACAGATACGCAGTATTTT.

V gene TRBV5-1 combines with J gene TRBJ2-7, with 8 bases identical to TRBD1. The CDR3 is 15 residues long. Germline assignment: CDR1 SGHRS and CDR2 YFSETQ. Losses at the gene ends were 4 bases for V and 7 bases for J; bases not matched to a gene: 13. CDR3 sequence (DNA): TGCGCCAGCAGCGGAGACAGGGGCCCCGGTCGGGAGCAGTACTTC. Protein sequence: CASSGDRGPGREQYF.

In its sample, this clonotype was seen many times. The chain joins TRBV10-3 to TRBJ2-7, with TRBD1 matching 7 bases. Germline CDR1 is ENHRY and CDR2 is SYGVKD. The CDR3 sequence is 13 residues long. V shed 5 bases and J 1 base; nucleotides not matched to a gene: 2. CDR3: CAISPGQSYEQYF. In nucleotides, the CDR3 is TGTGCCATCAGTCCGGGACAGTCCTACGAGCAGTACTTC.

This clonotype has at least ten counts. J is TRBJ1-1 and V is TRBV30; D call uncertain. V lost 1 base and J 8 bases, leaving 14 bases between the germline ends. The CDR3 consists of 13 residues. Germline loops: CDR1 GTSNPN, CDR2 SVGIG (reference sequence). For the CDR3, the DNA is TGTGCCTGGAGTGATGCCCTGACCCCCGAAGCTTTCTTT. It yields the protein CAWSDALTPEAFF.

At least ten counts were recorded for this clonotype. The chain is built from TRBV19 and TRBJ1-2; TRBD1 is a possible D gene (6 bases). Germline assignment: CDR1 LNHDA and CDR2 SQIVND (reference sequence). The CDR3 runs 14 residues. The ends were cut back, 7 bases at V and 2 bases at J, with 14 bases in the middle. The CDR3 DNA is TGTGCCAGTAAGCGCTTACAGGGAAACTATGGCTACACCTTC. Translated, it gives CASKRLQGNYGYTF.

The sample holds many counts of this clonotype. CDR3 in DNA: TGCAGTAAACAATTCCCAGGGGGCCAAGAGACCCAGTACTTC. Its protein product is CSKQFPGGQETQYF. V usage is TRBV20-1 and J usage is TRBJ2-5, with 7 positions matching TRBD1. Germline trimming cut 8 bases from V and 1 base from J; bases unmatched to any gene: 10. CDR1 DFQATT and CDR2 SNEGSKA come from the germline V gene (reference sequence). The CDR3 has 14 residues.

This clonotype was counted at least ten times. The V call is TRBV11-3, the J call TRBJ1-1; TRBD1 might be the D (6 bases). This CDR3 region has 16 residues. The germline V gene encodes CDR1 SGHNT and CDR2 YENEEA. Trimming pared 2 bases from V and 4 bases from J, leaving 17 bases between. CDR3 bases: TGTGCCAGCAGCTTAAGGGCTCGAGAAGGGGGCACTGAAGCTTTCTTT. It codes for CASSLRAREGGTEAFF.

This clonotype has a count of ten or more. The chain carries TRBV11-2 and TRBJ1-6; a weak D match, TRBD1 (6 bases). The length of the CDR3 is 14 residues. Germline assignment: CDR1 SGHAT and CDR2 FQNNGV. V was clipped by 3 bases and J by 6 bases, with 9 bases between them. The CDR3 DNA is TGTGCCAGCAGCTTGGGGGCGGGTAATTCACCCCTCCACTTT. Translating gives CASSLGAGNSPLHF.

The sample holds many counts of this clonotype. Since no conserved phenylalanine or tryptophan closes the CDR3, a read error is the likely cause. The chain recombines TRBV2 with TRBJ1-5; TRBD1 matches at 7 bases. The germline CDR1 and CDR2 sequences are SNHLY and FYNNEI. This CDR3 is 14 amino acids long. With V trimmed by 6 bases and J by 1 base, 3 bases remained unmatched. The CDR3 loop reads CASSRGFSNQPQHV. Written as DNA, the CDR3 is TGTGCCAGCAGCAGGGGGTTCAGCAATCAGCCCCAGCATGTT.

As to this clonotype: A much larger clone lies a single base off, so this may be a read error. The chain uses TRBV7-8 and TRBJ1-1; D is unresolved. The V gene's germline CDR1 is SGHVS and CDR2 FQNEAQ. CDR3 length: 12 residues. The CDR3 bases are TGTACCAGCAGCTCACATGGCACTGAAGCTTTCTTT. Translating gives CTSSSHGTEAFF.

This sequence joins TRBV12-3 or TRBV12-4 and TRBJ2-7; D call uncertain. This CDR3 is built from 14 residues. V gave up 5 bases and J gave up 1 base, with 12 bases separating them. In DNA, the CDR3 is TGTGCCAGCAGTAGATTGAGAGGATCCTACGAGCAGTACTTC. This sequence encodes CASSRLRGSYEQYF.

This clonotype was detected ten times or more. CDR3 DNA sequence: TGTGCCAGCAGCCCCGGACAGGGTAGGGTTGGCTACACCTTC. Translating it yields CASSPGQGRVGYTF. The chain combines TRBV7-2 with TRBJ1-2; 8 nucleotides agree with TRBD1. V was clipped by 5 bases and J by 7 bases; unmatched bases: 9. The CDR3 consists of 14 residues. Germline values: CDR1 SGHTA, CDR2 FQGNSA.

This clonotype was picked up many times. The V and J genes are TRBV27 and TRBJ1-1; 9 positions match TRBD1. The germline gives CDR1 MNHEY, CDR2 SMNVEV (reference sequence). The CDR3 runs 15 residues. V shed 2 bases, J shed 7 bases, and the junction held 8 bases outside the gene matches. The CDR3 sequence is CASSLRTGAWGEAFF. The CDR3 nucleotides read TGTGCCAGCAGTTTACGGACAGGGGCATGGGGTGAAGCTTTCTTT.

This clonotype came up many times. V usage is TRBV12-3 or TRBV12-4 and J usage is TRBJ1-5; D gene unclear. Trimming pared 3 bases from V and 1 base from J, leaving 7 bases between. CDR3 length: 14 amino acids. The CDR3 sequence is CASSFRDSNQPQHF. The CDR3 DNA reads as TGTGCCAGCAGTTTTCGAGACAGCAATCAGCCCCAGCATTTT.

Ten or more counts support this clonotype. The chain couples TRBV6-5 to TRBJ2-3; TRBD2 aligns across 7 bases. V lost 4 bases and J lost 1; bases outside the gene matches: 8. The CDR3 runs 16 residues. CDR1 MNHEY and CDR2 SVGAGI come from the germline V gene. CDR3 nucleotides: TGTGCCAGCAGTTCCGCCTGGGGGGGGGGCACAGATACGCAGTATTTT. Translating it yields CASSSAWGGGTDTQYF.

This clonotype was recorded at least ten times. The chain recombines TRBV20-1 with TRBJ2-7, with D hard to call. The V end lost 4 bases, the J end lost 3 bases, and 7 bases lay between the germline ends. Germline V gene lookup returns CDR1 DFQATT and CDR2 SNEGSKA (reference sequence). The CDR3 runs to 11 residues. This CDR3 is CSAMDGYEQYF. The CDR3 DNA reads as TGCAGTGCTATGGACGGCTACGAGCAGTACTTC.

The genes are TRBV6-5 and TRBJ1-2; D is unclear. Germline assignment: CDR1 MNHEY and CDR2 SVGAGI. The V end was cut by 0 bases, the J end by 1 base, with 9 bases between. The CDR3 consists of 15 residues. The chain's CDR3 is CASSYSGQNNYGYTF. The CDR3 DNA reads as TGTGCCAGCAGTTACTCGGGCCAGAATAACTATGGCTACACCTTC.

This clonotype was counted ten times or more. The V and J genes are TRBV28 and TRBJ2-7; D unclear. The germline CDR1 and CDR2 sequences are MDHEN and SYDVKM. This CDR3 comprises 14 residues. Trimming left V 4 bases short and J 5 bases short, with 15 bases between. The chain's CDR3 is CASSSRLPEDEQYF. As DNA, the CDR3 is TGTGCCAGCAGTTCCCGCCTACCTGAGGACGAGCAGTACTTC.

Many counts were recorded for this clonotype. V gene TRBV12-3 or TRBV12-4 combines with J gene TRBJ1-2; D not resolved. This CDR3 contains 15 residues. Trimming took 6 bases from V and 7 from J, leaving 21 bases between them. CDR3 residues: CASRPSGVAPGGYTF. CDR3 DNA: TGTGCCAGCAGACCGAGCGGGGTAGCCCCGGGTGGCTACACCTTC.

This clonotype was detected many times. V usage is TRBV6-1 and J usage is TRBJ2-6; perhaps TRBD1 as D (6 bases). Between the trimmed V and J ends, which lost 4 bases and 2 bases, there was a span of 12 bases. Germline V gives CDR1 MNHNS, CDR2 SASEGT. This CDR3 contains 16 residues. CDR3: CASSAQNRAGANVLTF. The CDR3, as DNA: TGTGCCAGCAGTGCCCAGAACAGGGCTGGGGCCAACGTCCTGACTTTC.

V and J are TRBV28 and TRBJ2-6, with D maybe TRBD2 (5 bases). The CDR3 covers 12 residues. The germline V gene encodes CDR1 MDHEN and CDR2 SYDVKM. The V end was cut by 7 bases, the J end by 4 bases, with 5 bases between. The CDR3, as DNA: TGTGCCAGCACGGGGGGGGCCAACGTCCTGACTTTC. Amino acid sequence: CASTGGANVLTF.